Below are 21 T cell receptor beta chains sequenced from a single sample in a study of blood T cell repertoires in COVID-19. Produced via immunoSEQ multiplex PCR; TCRdb's table is partial and in-frame only. In the table there are 75,000 to 90,000 clones, around 85% of which are singletons. The sequenced sample consisted of peripheral blood. Every receptor here comes from an elderly man with active or convalescent COVID-19.

The gene calls are TRBV6-1 and TRBJ1-2; D unresolved. Germline CDR1 reads MNHNS; CDR2 reads SASEGT. The CDR3 has 14 amino acids. The ends were cut back, 3 bases at V and 0 bases at J, with 8 bases in the middle. The CDR3, as DNA: TGTGCCAGCAGTGATCGGGGAGCTAACTATGGCTACACCTTC. Its protein is CASSDRGANYGYTF.

This chain connects TRBV2 to TRBJ1-6; D gene unclear. V shed 8 bases and J shed 0 bases, with 14 bases lying between them. This CDR3 spans 16 amino acids. Germline V gene data show CDR1 as SNHLY and CDR2 as FYNNEI. CDR3 sequence reads: CASLPGSSSYNSPLHF. The CDR3 nucleotides read TGTGCCAGCTTGCCGGGGTCCAGCTCCTATAATTCACCCCTCCACTTT.

CDR3 in amino acids: CASSLQTTNEKLFF. The CDR3 nucleotides read TGTGCCAGTAGTCTCCAGACAACTAATGAAAAACTGTTTTTT. The chain employs TRBV19 and TRBJ1-4; D not resolved. CDR1 is LNHDA, CDR2 SQIVND, per germline (reference sequence). This CDR3 comprises 14 residues. V lost 5 bases and J lost 0, with 7 bases in between.

V is TRBV18 and J is TRBJ1-2, with 8 bases identical to TRBD1. The J segment lost 6 bases and the V segment lost 1 base, leaving 10 bases of the junction unmatched. CDR1 is KGHSH, CDR2 LQKENI, per germline. CDR3 length equals 16 residues. The CDR3 bases are TGTGCCAGCTCACCACTAATGGACAGGGCGGTCAATGGCTACACCTTC. Amino acid sequence: CASSPLMDRAVNGYTF.

The chain has TRBV9 and TRBJ2-1, with TRBD2 identical over 9 bases. The junction had 9 bases not matched to a gene; V was cut back by 7 bases and J by 4 bases. Germline CDR1 SGDLS, CDR2 YYNGEE. This CDR3 is built from 15 residues. The CDR3 spells CASSSGETQYNEQFF. The CDR3 DNA sequence: TGTGCCAGCTCTAGCGGGGAGACTCAGTACAATGAGCAGTTCTTC.

This clone came up many times. The chain links TRBV6-5 to TRBJ1-2; possible D gene TRBD1, 6 bases. Looked up from germline, CDR1 is MNHEY and CDR2 is SVGAGI. V was pared by 7 bases and J by 4 bases, with 13 bases between. The CDR3 loop spans 13 amino acids. CDR3 bases: TGTGCCAGCAATAAACAGGGTATCTATGGCTACACCTTC. Amino acid sequence: CASNKQGIYGYTF.

The J gene is TRBJ2-7, the V gene TRBV18; 7 bases line up with TRBD1. Germline CDR1 and CDR2: KGHSH and LQKENI. The CDR3 has 14 amino acids. Losses at the gene ends were 4 bases for V and 3 bases for J; bases not matched to a gene: 6. CDR3 residues: CASSQRTGDYEQYV. For the CDR3, the DNA is TGTGCCAGCTCACAACGGACAGGAGACTACGAGCAGTACGTC.

V gene TRBV14 combines with J gene TRBJ2-1, with a possible D match to TRBD1 (5 bases). Germline CDR1 and CDR2: SGHDN and FVKESK. CDR3 length: 14 amino acids. V was shortened by 4 bases and J by 4 bases, with 11 bases between the two germline ends. This chain's CDR3 is CASSPRAWYNEQFF. The DNA for the CDR3 is TGTGCCAGCAGCCCCAGGGCTTGGTACAATGAGCAGTTCTTC.

V and J are TRBV28 and TRBJ2-1; 8 bases agree with TRBD2. The CDR3 extends over 14 amino acids. Germline V gene data show CDR1 as MDHEN and CDR2 as SYDVKM. V gave up 3 bases and J gave up 4 bases; unmatched junction bases: 2. The CDR3 loop is CASSFEREYNEQFF. CDR3 in DNA: TGTGCCAGCAGTTTTGAGCGGGAGTACAATGAGCAGTTCTTC.

Sample share makes this clone medium-sized. V is TRBV27 and J is TRBJ2-3; 10 positions match TRBD2. Germline assignment: CDR1 MNHEY and CDR2 SMNVEV (reference sequence). This CDR3 spans 16 amino acids. The V gene end was trimmed by 5 bases and the J gene end by 4 bases; junction bases not matched to a gene: 9. Here the CDR3 reads CASSPTSGMRPDTQYF. In DNA, the CDR3 is TGTGCCAGCAGTCCAACTAGCGGGATGCGGCCAGATACGCAGTATTTT.

This chain links TRBV3-1 (or the pseudogene TRBV3-2) with TRBJ2-1; 7 nucleotides agree with TRBD2. The CDR3 sequence is 13 residues long. Germline loops: CDR1 LGHDT, CDR2 YNNKEL (reference sequence). The ends lost 0 bases at V and 9 bases at J; junction bases unmatched: 2. For the CDR3, the DNA is TGTGCCAGCAGCCAAGATCGGGAGGCTGAGCAGTTCTTC. Translating it yields CASSQDREAEQFF.

This chain connects TRBV7-9 to TRBJ2-2; 9 bases map to TRBD1. CDR1 and CDR2 (germline): SEHNR, FQNEAQ (reference sequence). CDR3 size: 14 residues. The ends lost 6 bases at V and 6 bases at J; junction bases unmatched: 5. The CDR3 bases are TGTGCCAGCAGAGGGACAGGGTTTCCCGGGGAGCTGTTTTTT. Its translation is CASRGTGFPGELFF.

This rearrangement joins TRBV10-3 to TRBJ1-5; perhaps TRBD1 as D (6 bases). CDR1 ENHRY and CDR2 SYGVKD come from the germline V gene. CDR3 length: 16 amino acids. Trimming removed 10 bases from V and 4 bases from J, with 23 bases in between. CDR3 DNA sequence: TGTGCCACCCGCGACCAACAGGGTGAGGGTAATCAGCCCCAGCATTTT. This translates into CATRDQQGEGNQPQHF.

The chain joins TRBV20-1 to TRBJ2-1, with D uncertain. Germline values: CDR1 DFQATT, CDR2 SNEGSKA (reference sequence). This CDR3 spans 11 amino acids. Trimming stripped 1 base from V and 9 bases from J, with 7 bases between. The CDR3: CSARVTGEQFF. CDR3 in DNA: TGCAGTGCTAGAGTTACTGGTGAGCAGTTCTTC.

J is TRBJ1-3 and V is TRBV30; 10 positions match TRBD1. V gave up 7 bases and J gave up 1 base; unmatched junction bases: 13. Germline CDR1 reads GTSNPN; CDR2 reads SVGIG (reference sequence). The CDR3 is 17 amino acids. The CDR3 region is CASYSRDRGFSGNTIYF. The CDR3 coding sequence is TGTGCCTCCTACTCCCGGGACAGGGGCTTTTCTGGAAACACCATATATTTT.

This chain uses TRBV3-1 (or the pseudogene TRBV3-2) with TRBJ1-6; maybe TRBD1 (5 bases). Trimming cost V 3 bases and J 5 bases, with 14 bases left between them. The CDR3 covers 16 residues. Germline V lookup: CDR1 LGHDT, CDR2 YNNKEL (reference sequence). The CDR3 here is CASSQLPGTDNSPLHF. The CDR3 nucleotides are TGTGCCAGCAGCCAGCTCCCCGGGACTGATAATTCACCCCTCCACTTT.

This clone appeared a single time. Here the CDR3 DNA reads TGCGCCAGCAGCTCGGATGCGACAATCGGGGCGCAGTATTTT. Protein: CASSSDATIGAQYF. The chain uses TRBV5-1 and TRBJ2-3; the D gene is possibly TRBD2 (5 bases). The CDR3 sequence is 14 residues long. Looked up from germline, CDR1 is SGHRS and CDR2 is YFSETQ. The ends were cut back, 3 bases at V and 10 bases at J, with 18 bases in the middle.

J is TRBJ1-1 and V is TRBV10-1; perhaps TRBD1 as D (5 bases). Per germline, CDR1 WNHNN and CDR2 SYGVQD (reference sequence). The CDR3 spans 13 residues. The V end was cut by 7 bases, the J end by 1 base, with 10 bases between. This CDR3 reads CASKGPSNTEAFF. CDR3 coding DNA: TGCGCCAGCAAGGGGCCTTCGAACACTGAAGCTTTCTTT.

V is TRBV11-3 and J is TRBJ2-1, with TRBD1 matching over 8 bases. The germline V gene encodes CDR1 SGHNT and CDR2 YENEEA. Trimming at V came to 5 bases and at J to 1 base, leaving 7 bases not matched to a gene. This CDR3 has 16 residues. In DNA, the CDR3 is TGTGCCAGCAGCAAATACACAGGGGGGTCCTACAATGAGCAGTTCTTC. Protein product: CASSKYTGGSYNEQFF. Filled out from reference TRBV11-3 and TRBJ2-1, the complete variable domain reads EAGVVQSPRYKIIEKKQPVAFWCNPISGHNTLYWYLQNLGQGPELLIRYENEEAVDDSQLPKDRFSAERLKGVDSTLKIQPAELGDSAVYLCASSKYTGGSYNEQFFGPGTRLTVL.

The table lists this clone with a count of one. V gene TRBV11-3 combines with J gene TRBJ1-6, with 9 nucleotides matching TRBD1. J gave up 10 bases and V 5 bases, and 6 bases lay outside the gene matches. Germline CDR1 SGHNT, CDR2 YENEEA. This CDR3 has 14 residues. The CDR3 here is CASSTGQGQSPLHF. The CDR3 DNA reads as TGTGCCAGCAGCACCGGACAGGGGCAGTCACCCCTCCACTTT.

The genes are TRBV11-2 and TRBJ1-3, with 7 bases matching TRBD1. With V trimmed by 6 bases and J by 3 bases, 5 bases remained unmatched. The CDR3 consists of 14 residues. CDR1 is SGHAT, CDR2 FQNNGV, per germline. This chain's CDR3 is CASRQGTRGNTIYF. CDR3 coding DNA: TGTGCCAGCAGACAGGGGACCCGTGGAAACACCATATATTTT.